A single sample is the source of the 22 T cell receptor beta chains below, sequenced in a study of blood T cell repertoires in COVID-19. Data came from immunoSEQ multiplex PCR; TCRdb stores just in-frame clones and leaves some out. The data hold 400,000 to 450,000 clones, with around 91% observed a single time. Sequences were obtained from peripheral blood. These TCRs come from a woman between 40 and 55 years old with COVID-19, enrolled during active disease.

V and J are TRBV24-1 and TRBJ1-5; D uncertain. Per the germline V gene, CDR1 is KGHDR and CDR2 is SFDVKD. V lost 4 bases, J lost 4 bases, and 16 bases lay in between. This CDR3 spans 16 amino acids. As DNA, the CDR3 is TGTGCCACCAGTGACAGCTCGGGGATCGGGAATCAGCCCCAGCATTTT. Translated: CATSDSSGIGNQPQHF.

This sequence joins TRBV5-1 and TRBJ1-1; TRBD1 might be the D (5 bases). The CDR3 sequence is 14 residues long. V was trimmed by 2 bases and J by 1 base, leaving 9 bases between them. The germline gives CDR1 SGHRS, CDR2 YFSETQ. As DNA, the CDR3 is TGCGCCAGCAGCTTTTGGGGGGAGAACACTGAAGCTTTCTTT. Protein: CASSFWGENTEAFF.

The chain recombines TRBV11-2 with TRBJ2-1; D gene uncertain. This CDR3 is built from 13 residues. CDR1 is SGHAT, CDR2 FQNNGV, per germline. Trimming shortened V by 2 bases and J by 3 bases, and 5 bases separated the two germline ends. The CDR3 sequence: CASSLNGYNEQFF. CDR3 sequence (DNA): TGTGCCAGCAGCTTAAACGGCTACAATGAGCAGTTCTTC.

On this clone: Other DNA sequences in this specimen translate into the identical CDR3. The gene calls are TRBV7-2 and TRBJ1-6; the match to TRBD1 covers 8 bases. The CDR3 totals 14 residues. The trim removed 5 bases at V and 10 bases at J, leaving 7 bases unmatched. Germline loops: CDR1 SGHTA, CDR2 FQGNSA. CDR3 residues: CASSLGTGRSPLHF. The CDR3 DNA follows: TGTGCCAGCAGCCTGGGGACAGGTCGGTCACCCCTCCACTTT.

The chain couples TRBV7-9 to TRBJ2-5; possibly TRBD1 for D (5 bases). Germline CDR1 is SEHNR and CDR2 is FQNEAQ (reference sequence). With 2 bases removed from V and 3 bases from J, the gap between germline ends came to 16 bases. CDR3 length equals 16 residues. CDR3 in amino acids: CASSLPWGSKKETQYF. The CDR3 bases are TGTGCCAGCAGCTTACCTTGGGGCAGTAAAAAAGAGACCCAGTACTTC.

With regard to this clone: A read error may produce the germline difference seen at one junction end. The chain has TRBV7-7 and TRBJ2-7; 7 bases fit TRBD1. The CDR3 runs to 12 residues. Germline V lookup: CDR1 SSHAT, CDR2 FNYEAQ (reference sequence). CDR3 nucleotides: TGTGCTAGCAGCTTAAAGGGGGCCGAGCAGTACTTC. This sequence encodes CASSLKGAEQYF.

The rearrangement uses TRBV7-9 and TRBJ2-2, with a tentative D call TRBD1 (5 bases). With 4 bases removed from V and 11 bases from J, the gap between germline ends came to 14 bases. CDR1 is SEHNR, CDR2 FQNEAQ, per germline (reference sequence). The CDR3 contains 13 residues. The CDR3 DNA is TGTGCCAGCAGCTCCCCGCAGGGTTTTGAGCTGTTTTTT. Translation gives CASSSPQGFELFF.

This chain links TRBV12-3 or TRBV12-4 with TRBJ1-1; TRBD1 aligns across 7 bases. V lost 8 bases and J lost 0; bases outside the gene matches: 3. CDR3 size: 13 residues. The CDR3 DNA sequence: TGTGCCAGCCTGGGACAGTTGAACACTGAAGCTTTCTTT. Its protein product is CASLGQLNTEAFF.

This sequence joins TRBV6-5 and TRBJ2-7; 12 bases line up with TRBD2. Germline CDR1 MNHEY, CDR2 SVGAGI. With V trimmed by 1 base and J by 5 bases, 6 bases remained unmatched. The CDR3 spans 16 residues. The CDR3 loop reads CASSYLASGRAHEQYF. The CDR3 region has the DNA TGTGCCAGCAGTTACTTGGCTAGCGGGAGGGCCCACGAGCAGTACTTC.

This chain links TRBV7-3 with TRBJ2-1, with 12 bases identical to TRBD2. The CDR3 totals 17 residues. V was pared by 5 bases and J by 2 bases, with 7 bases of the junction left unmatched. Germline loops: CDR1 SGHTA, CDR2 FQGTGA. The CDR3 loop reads CASSLGPSGRAYNEQFF. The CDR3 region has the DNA TGTGCCAGCAGCCTAGGGCCTAGCGGGAGGGCCTACAATGAGCAGTTCTTC.

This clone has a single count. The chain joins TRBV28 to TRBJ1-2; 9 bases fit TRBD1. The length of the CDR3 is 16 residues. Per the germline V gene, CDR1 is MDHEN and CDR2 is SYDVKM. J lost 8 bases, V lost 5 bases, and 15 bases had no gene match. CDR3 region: CASSESRGQGPSGYTF. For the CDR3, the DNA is TGTGCCAGCAGTGAGTCCCGAGGACAGGGGCCCTCGGGCTACACCTTC.

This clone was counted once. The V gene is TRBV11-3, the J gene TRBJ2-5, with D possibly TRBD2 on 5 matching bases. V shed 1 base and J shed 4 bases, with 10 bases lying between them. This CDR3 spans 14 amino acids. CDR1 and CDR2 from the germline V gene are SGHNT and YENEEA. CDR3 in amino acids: CASSLGGPGETQYF. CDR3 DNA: TGTGCCAGCAGCTTAGGCGGGCCCGGAGAGACCCAGTACTTC.

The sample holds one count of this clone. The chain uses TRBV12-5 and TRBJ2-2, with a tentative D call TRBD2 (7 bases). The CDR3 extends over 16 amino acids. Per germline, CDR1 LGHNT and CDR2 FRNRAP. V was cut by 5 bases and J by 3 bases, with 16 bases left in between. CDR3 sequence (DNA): TGTGCTAGTGGTCCTCGGGGGGACACCGACACCGGGGAGCTGTTTTTT. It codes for CASGPRGDTDTGELFF.

CDR3 protein: CASSRGQNTGELFF. CDR3 sequence (DNA): TGTGCCAGCAGCCGGGGACAGAACACCGGGGAGCTGTTTTTT. The gene calls are TRBV5-6 and TRBJ2-2; possible D gene TRBD1, 6 bases. Trimming cost V 4 bases and J 1 base, with 8 bases left between them. The CDR3 has 14 residues. Germline lookup yields CDR1 SGHDT and CDR2 YYEEEE. The full variable domain, with the rest looked up from reference TRBV5-6 and TRBJ2-2, is DAGVTQSPTHLIKTRGQQVTLRCSPKSGHDTVSWYQQALGQGPQFIFQYYEEEERQRGNFPDRFSGHQFPNYSSELNVNALLLGDSALYLCASSRGQNTGELFFGEGSRLTVL.

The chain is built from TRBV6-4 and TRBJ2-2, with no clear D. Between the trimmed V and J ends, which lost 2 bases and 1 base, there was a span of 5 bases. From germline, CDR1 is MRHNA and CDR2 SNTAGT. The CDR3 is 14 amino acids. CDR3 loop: CASSDGLNTGELFF. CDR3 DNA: TGTGCCAGCAGTGACGGCCTGAACACCGGGGAGCTGTTTTTT.

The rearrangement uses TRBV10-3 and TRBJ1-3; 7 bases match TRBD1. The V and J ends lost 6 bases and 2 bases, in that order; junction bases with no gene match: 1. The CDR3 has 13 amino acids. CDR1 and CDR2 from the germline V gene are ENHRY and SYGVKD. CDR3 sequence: CAIRGQAGNTIYF. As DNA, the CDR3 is TGTGCCATCAGAGGACAGGCTGGAAACACCATATATTTT.

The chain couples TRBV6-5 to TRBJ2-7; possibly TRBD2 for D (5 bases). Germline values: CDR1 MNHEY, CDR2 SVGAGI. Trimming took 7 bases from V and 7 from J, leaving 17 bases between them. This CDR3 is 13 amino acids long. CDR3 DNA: TGTGCCAGCACTCCACATCGGGGTCGGGAGCAGTACTTC. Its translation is CASTPHRGREQYF.

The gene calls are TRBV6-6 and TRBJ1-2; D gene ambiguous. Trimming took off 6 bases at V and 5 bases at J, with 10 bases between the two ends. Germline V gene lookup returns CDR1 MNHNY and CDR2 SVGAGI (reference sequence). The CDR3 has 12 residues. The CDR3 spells CASSPEAYGYTF. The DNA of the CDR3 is TGTGCCAGCAGCCCAGAGGCTTATGGCTACACCTTC.

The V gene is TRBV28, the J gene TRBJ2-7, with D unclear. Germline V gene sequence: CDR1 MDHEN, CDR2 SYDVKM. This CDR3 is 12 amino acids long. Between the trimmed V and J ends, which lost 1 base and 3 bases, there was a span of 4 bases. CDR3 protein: CASSLSHYEQYF. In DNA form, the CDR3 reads TGTGCCAGCAGTTTATCCCACTACGAGCAGTACTTC.

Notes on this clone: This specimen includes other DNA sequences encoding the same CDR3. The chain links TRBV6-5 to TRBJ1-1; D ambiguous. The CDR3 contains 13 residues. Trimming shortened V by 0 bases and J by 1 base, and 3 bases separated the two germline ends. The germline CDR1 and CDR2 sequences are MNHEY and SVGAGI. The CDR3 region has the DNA TGTGCCAGCAGTTACTCGCGGAACACTGAAGCTTTCTTT. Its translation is CASSYSRNTEAFF.

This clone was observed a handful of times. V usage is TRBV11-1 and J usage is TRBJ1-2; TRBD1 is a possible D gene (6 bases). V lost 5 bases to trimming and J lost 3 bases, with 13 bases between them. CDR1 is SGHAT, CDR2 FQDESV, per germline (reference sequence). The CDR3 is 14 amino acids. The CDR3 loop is CASSPGAGDYGYTF. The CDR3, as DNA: TGTGCCAGCAGCCCCGGAGCAGGGGACTATGGCTACACCTTC.

The CDR3: CATSRDSVAGGSGETQYF. CDR3 sequence (DNA): TGTGCCACCAGCAGAGATTCGGTGGCGGGAGGGTCGGGAGAGACCCAGTACTTC. This chain uses TRBV15 with TRBJ2-5, with 9 bases that match TRBD2. CDR1 is LNHNV and CDR2 is YYDKDF in the germline V gene (reference sequence). V trimming: 0 bases; J trimming: 4 bases; junction bases outside the gene matches: 12. The CDR3 runs to 18 residues.